One and the same sample provided the 17 T cell receptor beta chains below, sequenced in a study of OX40 agonist ivuxolimab in advanced cancers. Produced via immunoSEQ multiplex PCR; TCRdb's table is partial and in-frame only. The data show more than 55,000 clones, roughly nine tenths seen once. The sample was CD4+ or CD8+ T cells sorted from blood, taken in a trial of the OX40 agonist ivuxolimab. The receptors come from an adult with an advanced solid tumor such as melanoma, head and neck, liver or kidney cancer.

The V and J genes are TRBV6-4 and TRBJ2-7; 9 positions match TRBD2. V lost 1 base and J lost 4; bases outside the gene matches: 5. This CDR3 is built from 15 residues. CDR1 MRHNA and CDR2 SNTAGT come from the germline V gene. In DNA form, the CDR3 reads TGTGCCAGCAGTGACTTGGCGGGAGGGAGGTACGAGCAGTACTTC. Encoded protein: CASSDLAGGRYEQYF.

This sequence joins TRBV7-6 and TRBJ2-5; D is possibly TRBD1 (5 bases). The CDR3 totals 13 residues. CDR1 SGHVS and CDR2 FNYEAQ come from the germline V gene. Trimming shortened V by 5 bases and J by 2 bases, and 9 bases separated the two germline ends. CDR3 sequence reads: CASSIQAQETQYF. In DNA form, the CDR3 reads TGTGCCAGCAGCATACAGGCTCAAGAGACCCAGTACTTC.

This chain connects TRBV7-9 to TRBJ1-2; 7 positions match TRBD1. J lost 8 bases, V lost 5 bases, and 14 bases had no gene match. There are 15 residues in the CDR3. CDR1 is SEHNR and CDR2 is FQNEAQ in the germline V gene (reference sequence). The CDR3 DNA sequence: TGTGCCAGCAGCCCCTACGGGAAGACAGGGCTGGGCTACACCTTC. This translates into CASSPYGKTGLGYTF.

The chain recombines TRBV5-5 with TRBJ2-3, with D unresolved. Trimming left V 0 bases short and J 4 bases short, with 12 bases between. CDR1 SGHKS and CDR2 YYEKEE come from the germline V gene (reference sequence). CDR3 length equals 15 residues. CDR3 DNA: TGTGCCAGCAGCTTGGGTCCCGCCGGAGCAGATACGCAGTATTTT. Protein sequence: CASSLGPAGADTQYF.

This clone has more than one count but fewer than ten. The chain recombines TRBV5-1 with TRBJ1-1, with 9 bases identical to TRBD1. CDR1 SGHRS and CDR2 YFSETQ come from the germline V gene. Trimming took 4 bases from V and 4 from J; bases not matched to a gene: 5. The CDR3 loop spans 14 amino acids. CDR3 coding DNA: TGCGCCAGCAGCACAACAGGGGGCCCCACTGAAGCTTTCTTT. Its protein is CASSTTGGPTEAFF.

Only a few counts were recorded for this clone. The chain carries TRBV29-1 and TRBJ2-1, with D perhaps assigned TRBD1 or TRBD2 (7 bases each). V was clipped by 5 bases and J by 10 bases, with 21 bases between them. Germline V gives CDR1 SQVTM, CDR2 ANQGSEA. CDR3 length: 14 residues. The CDR3 nucleotides read TGCAGCGTTTCAGGGGGGGCAAGTATCGGGGAGCAGTTCTTC. It specifies CSVSGGASIGEQFF.

The CDR3, as DNA: TGTGCCAGTAGTTACAGGTTGAACACTGAAGCTTTCTTT. As protein: CASSYRLNTEAFF. The chain has TRBV19 and TRBJ1-1; perhaps TRBD1 as D (5 bases). Germline loops: CDR1 LNHDA, CDR2 SQIVND (reference sequence). CDR3 length: 13 residues. V was cut by 5 bases and J by 0 bases, with 7 bases left in between.

The chain recombines TRBV5-1 with TRBJ1-4; D unclear. Germline loops: CDR1 SGHRS, CDR2 YFSETQ. This CDR3 region has 15 residues. The V end lost 4 bases, the J end lost 1 base, and 11 bases lay between the germline ends. This chain's CDR3 is CASSTSLGTNEKLFF. DNA of the CDR3: TGCGCCAGCAGCACCTCTCTGGGAACTAATGAAAAACTGTTTTTT.

This sequence joins TRBV2 and TRBJ2-1; either TRBD1 or TRBD2 may supply D (5 bases each). CDR1 SNHLY and CDR2 FYNNEI come from the germline V gene. The CDR3 extends over 15 amino acids. V was trimmed by 5 bases and J by 7 bases, leaving 18 bases between them. CDR3 protein: CASSYTRGQANEQFF. DNA for the CDR3: TGTGCCAGCAGTTACACTAGAGGACAAGCTAATGAGCAGTTCTTC.

The CDR3 sequence: CASTPGAGTYEQYF. Here the CDR3 DNA reads TGTGCCAGCACCCCCGGGGCGGGAACCTACGAGCAGTACTTC. The rearrangement links TRBV6-5 to TRBJ2-7; possible D gene TRBD2, 6 bases. This CDR3 is built from 14 residues. CDR1 and CDR2 from the germline V gene are MNHEY and SVGAGI. V was pared by 7 bases and J by 2 bases, with 15 bases between.

The V and J genes are TRBV4-1 and TRBJ2-3; possibly TRBD1 or TRBD2 for D (5 bases each). Germline V gene sequence: CDR1 MGHRA, CDR2 YSYEKL. Trimming left V 0 bases short and J 0 bases short, with 13 bases between. This CDR3 spans 17 amino acids. CDR3 region: CASSQEGPRISTDTQYF. The CDR3 DNA reads TGCGCCAGCAGCCAAGAGGGACCGCGGATAAGCACAGATACGCAGTATTTT.

The genes are TRBV2 and TRBJ1-1; no clear D. This CDR3 is built from 12 residues. The germline gives CDR1 SNHLY, CDR2 FYNNEI. Between the trimmed V and J ends, which lost 8 bases and 5 bases, there was a span of 12 bases. The DNA of the CDR3 is TGTGCCAGCGTCGGGTTCGGGACTGAAGCTTTCTTT. It encodes CASVGFGTEAFF.

The rearrangement links TRBV28 to TRBJ1-1; possibly TRBD1 for D (6 bases). This CDR3 has 16 amino acids. The germline V gene encodes CDR1 MDHEN and CDR2 SYDVKM. Trimming took off 1 base at V and 4 bases at J, with 16 bases between the two ends. The CDR3 region is CASSLSGGQLSTEAFF. CDR3 coding DNA: TGTGCCAGCAGTTTATCGGGCGGACAGTTGTCCACTGAAGCTTTCTTT.

The rearrangement joins TRBV27 to TRBJ1-5, with no clear D. V dropped 2 bases and J dropped 4 bases, with 9 bases sitting between them. Germline V gene sequence: CDR1 MNHEY, CDR2 SMNVEV (reference sequence). The CDR3 is made up of 14 amino acids. CDR3 coding DNA: TGTGCCAGCAGTTTAGGTTGGAGGAATCAGCCCCAGCATTTT. The encoded protein is CASSLGWRNQPQHF.

The V call is TRBV5-5, the J call TRBJ1-1; D is perhaps TRBD1 (5 bases). V dropped 5 bases and J dropped 5 bases, with 16 bases sitting between them. The CDR3 contains 14 residues. From germline, CDR1 is SGHKS and CDR2 YYEKEE (reference sequence). Written as DNA, the CDR3 is TGTGCCAGCAGTACCGGGGCCGAGGATACTGAAGCTTTCTTT. As protein: CASSTGAEDTEAFF.

The rearrangement uses TRBV9 and TRBJ2-3; 12 positions agree with TRBD1. This CDR3 is 18 amino acids long. CDR1 and CDR2 from the germline V gene are SGDLS and YYNGEE. V shed 2 bases and J 4 bases; nucleotides not matched to a gene: 11. The CDR3 reads CASSVSGTGGAGPDTQYF. The CDR3 DNA is TGTGCCAGCAGCGTTTCCGGGACAGGGGGCGCGGGGCCAGATACGCAGTATTTT.

This chain uses TRBV6-4 with TRBJ1-4; D possibly corresponds to TRBD1 (6 bases). The CDR3 is made up of 17 amino acids. Germline V gene data show CDR1 as MRHNA and CDR2 as SNTAGT. V was trimmed by 4 bases and J by 5 bases, leaving 20 bases between them. In nucleotides, the CDR3 is TGTGCCAGCAGTGGGACGACGGTGGACAGAGAGAATGAAAAACTGTTTTTT. Protein sequence: CASSGTTVDRENEKLFF.